The 19 T cell receptor beta chains in this list originate from one sample, sequenced in a study of vaccination and CD4 T cells after COVID-19. Their antigens remain unidentified. Once obtained from cultured CD4+ T cells, the DNA was sequenced using the Oncomine TCR Beta short-read assay. TCRdb analysed the PCR reads with MiXCR anew, one entry per CDR3 protein. The sample yields 20,000 to 25,000 distinct CDR3 sequences, nearly 55% seen once. Treatment reported: roughly 11-day PBMC culture with coronavirus spike peptide pools or control peptides (ViraFEST assay). The sequencing sample was made of CD4+ T cells from blood, cultured in vitro. The receptors come from a human donor who had recovered from COVID-19.

The CDR3 DNA follows: TGCGGACTCGGGACCCCGGGGACCCAGTACTTC. Amino acids: CGLGTPGTQYF. The chain is built from TRBV20-1 and TRBJ2-5; TRBD1 or TRBD2 may be the D gene (5 bases each). There are 11 residues in the CDR3. Germline lookup yields CDR1 DFQATT and CDR2 SNEGSKA (reference sequence).

The chain combines TRBV28 with TRBJ1-2; TRBD1 agrees at 9 bases. CDR1 and CDR2 from the germline V gene are MDHEN and SYDVKM. Trimming removed 5 bases from V and 7 bases from J; junction bases left unmatched: 5. The CDR3 covers 13 residues. The CDR3 reads CASSQQGAGGYTF. CDR3 nucleotide sequence: TGTGCCAGCAGTCAACAGGGGGCTGGTGGCTACACCTTC.

This sequence joins TRBV5-1 and TRBJ2-3; D is possibly TRBD1 or TRBD2 (5 bases each). This CDR3 comprises 14 residues. V lost 0 bases to trimming and J lost 2 bases, with 7 bases between them. Germline V gene lookup returns CDR1 SGHRS and CDR2 YFSETQ. The CDR3 DNA is TGCGCCAGCAGCTTGGGGGGGTCCACAGATACGCAGTATTTT. It encodes CASSLGGSTDTQYF.

This sequence joins TRBV7-9 and TRBJ2-2; D is unclear. Between the trimmed V and J ends, which lost 3 bases and 4 bases, there was a span of 12 bases. Germline V CDR1 and CDR2: SEHNR, FQNEAQ (reference sequence). CDR3 length: 15 residues. Here the CDR3 DNA reads TGTGCCAGCAGCTTCGCGGCCCCGGGCACCGGGGAGCTGTTTTTT. Its translation is CASSFAAPGTGELFF.

The chain recombines TRBV2 with TRBJ2-2; no clear D gene. There are 13 residues in the CDR3. Germline CDR1 and CDR2: SNHLY and FYNNEI. V dropped 7 bases and J dropped 3 bases, with 9 bases sitting between them. The CDR3 nucleotides read TGTGCCAGCAACGGTCGGGACACCGGGGAGCTGTTTTTT. It encodes CASNGRDTGELFF. The variable domain in full, with the rest retrieved from reference TRBV2 and TRBJ2-2, is EPEVTQTPSHQVTQMGQEVILRCVPISNHLYFYWYRQILGQKVEFLVSFYNNEISEKSEIFDDQFSVERPDGSNFTLKIRSTKLEDSAMYFCASNGRDTGELFFGEGSRLTVL.

The chain joins TRBV7-8 to TRBJ1-1; the match to TRBD1 covers 7 bases. V shed 7 bases, J shed 3 bases, and the junction held 8 bases outside the gene matches. This CDR3 region has 14 residues. Germline V gives CDR1 SGHVS, CDR2 FQNEAQ. The chain's CDR3 is CASTRGRGYTEAFF. The CDR3 nucleotides read TGTGCCAGCACCAGGGGGAGGGGGTACACTGAAGCTTTCTTT.

The rearrangement joins TRBV20-1 to TRBJ1-3; D is uncertain. The CDR3 length is 13 residues. Germline CDR1 reads DFQATT; CDR2 reads SNEGSKA (reference sequence). The V and J ends lost 0 bases and 9 bases respectively, with 12 bases between them. In DNA form, the CDR3 reads TGCAGTGCTAGAGATGGGAGGAGGTCCACCATATATTTT. As protein: CSARDGRRSTIYF.

The CDR3 DNA follows: TGTGCCAGTAGTAATCTGCTCCCGGGAAGCAATCAGCCCCAGCATTTT. Its translation: CASSNLLPGSNQPQHF. The chain combines TRBV19 with TRBJ1-5, with no clear D. This CDR3 comprises 16 residues. The V gene lost 4 bases and the J gene lost 1 base, with 14 bases spanning the gap. In germline, CDR1 is LNHDA, CDR2 SQIVND (reference sequence).

The chain employs TRBV7-8 and TRBJ2-5; 9 bases line up with TRBD2. This CDR3 spans 17 amino acids. CDR1 and CDR2 from the germline V gene are SGHVS and FQNEAQ. The V segment lost 1 base and the J segment 2 bases; nucleotides outside the gene matches: 8. The CDR3 is CASSLGGGAAPQETQYF. Here the CDR3 DNA reads TGTGCCAGCAGCTTAGGCGGGGGGGCGGCCCCTCAAGAGACCCAGTACTTC.

This clonotype was detected a few times. The V call is TRBV21-1, the J call TRBJ2-2; the D call of TRBD1 is as the table states it, not checked on the DNA. TRBV21-1 is a known pseudogene. The CDR3 has 15 amino acids. The CDR3 here is CASNEEDRETGELFF. CDR3 in DNA: TGTGCCAGCAACGAGGAGGACAGGGAGACCGGGGAGCTGTTTTTT.

The rearrangement joins TRBV19 to TRBJ1-1; unclear D gene. Per the germline V gene, CDR1 is LNHDA and CDR2 is SQIVND (reference sequence). The V end was cut by 2 bases, the J end by 4 bases, with 11 bases between. The CDR3 length is 14 residues. The chain's CDR3 is CASSISQVGTEAFF. For the CDR3, the DNA is TGTGCCAGTAGTATATCCCAGGTTGGCACTGAAGCTTTCTTT.

The rearrangement uses TRBV4-3 and TRBJ1-3; 8 nucleotides agree with TRBD1. Per germline, CDR1 LGHNA and CDR2 YSLEER. The CDR3 spans 14 residues. The V segment lost 3 bases and the J segment 7 bases; nucleotides outside the gene matches: 5. The CDR3 region is CASSHGTGWNTIYF. The CDR3 coding sequence is TGCGCCAGCAGCCATGGGACAGGATGGAACACCATATATTTT.

The CDR3 region has the DNA TGTGCCAGCAGTTTAACGGCCGGACTATATGGCTACACCTTC. It is translated as CASSLTAGLYGYTF. The J gene is TRBJ1-2, the V gene TRBV28, with D unresolved. V lost 2 bases to trimming and J lost 5 bases, with 12 bases between them. CDR3 size: 14 residues. Germline CDR1 reads MDHEN; CDR2 reads SYDVKM.

The chain uses TRBV24-1 and TRBJ2-7; the D gene could be TRBD1 or TRBD2 (5 bases each). CDR1 and CDR2 from the germline V gene are KGHDR and SFDVKD. The CDR3 covers 13 residues. The germline V and J ends were trimmed by 9 bases and 1 base, with 12 bases remaining between them. The CDR3 DNA is TGTGCCACCCGGGACGGCTCATCCTACGAGCAGTACTTC. It specifies CATRDGSSYEQYF.

For the CDR3, the DNA is TGTGCCAGCAGCTTAGGGGTAGCCCAGTACTTC. Amino acid sequence: CASSLGVAQYF. The chain combines TRBV7-2 with TRBJ2-5; no reliable D call. Trimming removed 1 base at V and 9 bases at J, with 6 bases between. Germline V gene sequence: CDR1 SGHTA, CDR2 FQGNSA. The CDR3 sequence is 11 residues long.

With regard to this clonotype: A much larger clone differs by one base, so this may be a read error. This chain connects TRBV7-2 to TRBJ1-1, with 7 bases identical to TRBD1. V was pared by 7 bases and J by 4 bases, with 9 bases of the junction left unmatched. This CDR3 has 14 amino acids. Germline loops: CDR1 SGHTA, CDR2 FQGNSA. The CDR3 DNA sequence: TGTGCCAGCAATCCCTTTCAGGGGGGCACTGAAGCTTTCTTT. It translates to CASNPFQGGTEAFF.

This chain connects TRBV11-3 to TRBJ2-2; 11 nucleotides align to TRBD1. Germline V gene sequence: CDR1 SGHNT, CDR2 YENEEA. V trimming: 3 bases; J trimming: 6 bases; junction bases outside the gene matches: 3. The CDR3 runs to 15 residues. CDR3 coding DNA: TGTGCCAGCAGCTTGGGACAGGGGGGGGCCGGGGAGCTGTTTTTT. Its protein product is CASSLGQGGAGELFF.

The chain has TRBV19 and TRBJ2-2; D possibly corresponds to TRBD1 (6 bases). CDR3 length: 14 residues. The germline V gene encodes CDR1 LNHDA and CDR2 SQIVND (reference sequence). V gave up 7 bases and J gave up 3 bases, with 12 bases separating them. The CDR3, as DNA: TGTGCCAGTACTTTGGGGACACACACCGGGGAGCTGTTTTTT. Translating it yields CASTLGTHTGELFF. Complete variable domain (other parts from reference TRBV19 and TRBJ2-2): DGGITQSPKYLFRKEGQNVTLSCEQNLNHDAMYWYRQDPGQGLRLIYYSQIVNDFQKGDIAEGYSVSREKKESFPLTVTSAQKNPTAFYLCASTLGTHTGELFFGEGSRLTVL.

This chain joins TRBV7-9 and TRBJ1-2; no reliable D call. Germline CDR1 and CDR2: SEHNR and FQNEAQ (reference sequence). V was shortened by 3 bases and J by 4 bases, with 12 bases between the two germline ends. This CDR3 comprises 14 residues. CDR3 region: CASSFGLEGYGYTF. The DNA of the CDR3 is TGTGCCAGCAGCTTCGGCCTCGAGGGCTATGGCTACACCTTC. Based on the CDR3 plus reference TRBV7-9 and TRBJ1-2, the full variable domain is DTGVSQNPRHKITKRGQNVTFRCDPISEHNRLYWYRQTLGQGPEFLTYFQNEAQLEKSRLLSDRFSAERPKGSFSTLEIQRTEQGDSAMYLCASSFGLEGYGYTFGSGTRLTVV.